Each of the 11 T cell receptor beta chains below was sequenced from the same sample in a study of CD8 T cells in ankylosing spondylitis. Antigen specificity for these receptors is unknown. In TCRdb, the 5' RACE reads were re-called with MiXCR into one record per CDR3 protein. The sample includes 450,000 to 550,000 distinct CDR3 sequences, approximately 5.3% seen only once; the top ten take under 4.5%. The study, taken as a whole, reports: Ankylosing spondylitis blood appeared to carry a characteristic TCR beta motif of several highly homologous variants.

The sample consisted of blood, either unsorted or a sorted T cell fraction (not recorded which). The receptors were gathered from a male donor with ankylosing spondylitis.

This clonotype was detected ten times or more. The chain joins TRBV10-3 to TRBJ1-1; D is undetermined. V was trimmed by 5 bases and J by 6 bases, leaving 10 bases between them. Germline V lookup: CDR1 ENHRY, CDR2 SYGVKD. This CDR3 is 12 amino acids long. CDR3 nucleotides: TGTGCCATCAGTTGGAGTGGAGCTGAAGCTTTCTTT. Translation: CAISWSGAEAFF.

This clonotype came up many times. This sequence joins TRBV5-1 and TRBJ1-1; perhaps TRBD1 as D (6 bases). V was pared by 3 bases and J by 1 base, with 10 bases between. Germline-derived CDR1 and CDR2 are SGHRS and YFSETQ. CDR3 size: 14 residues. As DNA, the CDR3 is TGCGCCAGCAGCTGGATGGGACAGAACACTGAAGCTTTCTTT. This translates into CASSWMGQNTEAFF. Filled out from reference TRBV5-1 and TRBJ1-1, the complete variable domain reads KAGVTQTPRYLIKTRGQQVTLSCSPISGHRSVSWYQQTPGQGLQFLFEYFSETQRNKGNFPGRFSGRQFSNSRSEMNVSTLELGDSALYLCASSWMGQNTEAFFGQGTRLTVV.

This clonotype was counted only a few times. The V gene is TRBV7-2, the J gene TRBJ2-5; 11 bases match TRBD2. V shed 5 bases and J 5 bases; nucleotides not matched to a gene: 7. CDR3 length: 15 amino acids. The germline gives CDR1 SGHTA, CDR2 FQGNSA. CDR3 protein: CASSRGLAVQETQYF. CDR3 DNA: TGTGCCAGCAGCAGGGGACTAGCGGTCCAGGAGACCCAGTACTTC.

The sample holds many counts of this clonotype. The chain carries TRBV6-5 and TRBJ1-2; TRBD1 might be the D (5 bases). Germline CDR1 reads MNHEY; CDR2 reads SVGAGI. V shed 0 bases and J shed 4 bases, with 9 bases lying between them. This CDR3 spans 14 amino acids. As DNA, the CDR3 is TGTGCCAGCAGTTACTCGCAGGGCCCCTATGGCTACACCTTC. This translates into CASSYSQGPYGYTF.

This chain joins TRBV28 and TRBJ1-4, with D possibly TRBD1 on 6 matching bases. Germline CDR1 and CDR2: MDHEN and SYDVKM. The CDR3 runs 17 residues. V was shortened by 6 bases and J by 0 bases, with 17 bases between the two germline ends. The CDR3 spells CASRRPIGGSTNEKLFF. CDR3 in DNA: TGTGCCAGCAGACGGCCTATTGGGGGCTCAACTAATGAAAAACTGTTTTTT.

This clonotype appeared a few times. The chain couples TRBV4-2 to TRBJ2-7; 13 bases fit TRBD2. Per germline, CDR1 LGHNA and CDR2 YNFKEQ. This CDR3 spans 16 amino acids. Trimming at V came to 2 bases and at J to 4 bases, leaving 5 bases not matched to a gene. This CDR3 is CASSQWTSGSKYEQYF. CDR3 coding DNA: TGTGCCAGCAGCCAATGGACTAGCGGGAGTAAATACGAGCAGTACTTC.

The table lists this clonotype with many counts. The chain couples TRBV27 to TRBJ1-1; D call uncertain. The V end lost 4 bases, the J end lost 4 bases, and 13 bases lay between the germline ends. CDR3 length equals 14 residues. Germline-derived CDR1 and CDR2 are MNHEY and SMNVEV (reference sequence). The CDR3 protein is CASSYAGVLTEAFF. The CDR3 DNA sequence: TGTGCCAGCAGTTACGCGGGCGTACTCACTGAAGCTTTCTTT.

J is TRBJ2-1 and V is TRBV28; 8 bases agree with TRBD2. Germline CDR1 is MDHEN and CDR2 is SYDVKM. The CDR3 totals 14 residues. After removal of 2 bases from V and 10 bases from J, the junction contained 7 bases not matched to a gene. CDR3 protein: CASSLTGGAGEQFF. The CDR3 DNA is TGTGCCAGCAGTTTAACCGGGGGGGCCGGGGAGCAGTTCTTC.

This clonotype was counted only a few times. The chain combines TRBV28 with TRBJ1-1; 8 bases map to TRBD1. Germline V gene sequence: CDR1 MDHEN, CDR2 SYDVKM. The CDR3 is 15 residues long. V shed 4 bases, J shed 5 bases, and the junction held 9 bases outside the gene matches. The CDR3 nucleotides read TGTGCCAGCAGTTCCATACAGGGGGGCTGGACTGAAGCTTTCTTT. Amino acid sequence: CASSSIQGGWTEAFF. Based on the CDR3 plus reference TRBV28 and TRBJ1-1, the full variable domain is DVKVTQSSRYLVKRTGEKVFLECVQDMDHENMFWYRQDPGLGLRLIYFSYDVKMKEKGDIPEGYSVSREKKERFSLILESASTNQTSMYLCASSSIQGGWTEAFFGQGTRLTVV.

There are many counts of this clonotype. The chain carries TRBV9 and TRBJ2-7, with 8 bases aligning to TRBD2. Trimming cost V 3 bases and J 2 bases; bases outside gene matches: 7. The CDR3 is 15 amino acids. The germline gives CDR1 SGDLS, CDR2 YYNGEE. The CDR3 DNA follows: TGTGCCAGCAGCGCATCTAGCGGGTTTGCCTACGAGCAGTACTTC. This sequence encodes CASSASSGFAYEQYF. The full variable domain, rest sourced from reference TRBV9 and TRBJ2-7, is DSGVTQTPKHLITATGQRVTLRCSPRSGDLSVYWYQQSLDQGLQFLIQYYNGEERAKGNILERFSAQQFPDLHSELNLSSLELGDSALYFCASSASSGFAYEQYFGPGTRLTVT.

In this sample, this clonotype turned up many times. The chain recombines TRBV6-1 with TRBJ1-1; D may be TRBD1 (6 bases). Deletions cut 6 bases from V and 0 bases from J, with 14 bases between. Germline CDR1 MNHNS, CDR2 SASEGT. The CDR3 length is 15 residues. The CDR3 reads CASRDRSRMNTEAFF. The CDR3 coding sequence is TGTGCCAGCAGAGACAGGTCGCGGATGAACACTGAAGCTTTCTTT.